A selection of T cell receptor beta chains follows, all from one sample in a study of response to subunit inactivated influenza vaccine. In TCRdb, the RT-PCR reads were re-called with MiXCR into one record per CDR3 protein. The sample carries about 480,000 distinct CDR3 sequences, 10% to 15% recorded once. The sequences come from PBMCs from blood, collected roughly 6 weeks after vaccination. The receptor source for this set is a man aged 50 to 60 who received an inactivated influenza vaccine. Each CDR3 is given with its conserved first and last residue. D genes are given only for firm matches. Clone size is stated in some rows and not others, as once, few, many or a class when expanded.

j_gene | d_gene | v_gene | abundance | len | CDR3aa | CDR3nt
TRBJ2-5 | TRBD1 | TRBV3-1 | - | 14 | CASSHRGSQETQYF | TGTGCCAGCAGCCACAGGGGGAGCCAAGAGACCCAGTACTTC
TRBJ1-6 | - | TRBV10-3 | many | 12 | CAISEGNSPLHF | TGTGCCATCAGTGAGGGTAATTCACCCCTCCACTTT
TRBJ2-5 | - | TRBV30 | - | 17 | CAWSVRRAFIGPETQYF | -
TRBJ1-5 | - | TRBV20-1 | many | 12 | CSARGSNQPQHF | TGCAGTGCTAGGGGGAGCAATCAGCCCCAGCATTTT
TRBJ2-7 | TRBD1 | TRBV29-1 | many | 15 | CSVSRGTGAIYEQYF | TGCAGCGTTTCGCGGGGGACAGGGGCCATCTACGAGCAGTACTTC
TRBJ2-7 | - | TRBV5-6 | few | 15 | CASSEAPGPTYEQYF | TGTGCCAGCAGCGAGGCCCCCGGACCTACCTACGAGCAGTACTTC
TRBJ2-2 | - | TRBV20-1 | - | 14 | CSASGRANTGELFF | TGCAGTGCTAGCGGCAGAGCGAACACCGGGGAGCTGTTTTTT
TRBJ1-6 | - | TRBV6-1 | few | 14 | CASTRDGHNSPLHF | TGTGCCAGCACTAGGGACGGACATAATTCACCCCTCCACTTT
TRBJ1-1 | - | TRBV12-3/TRBV12-4 | - | 12 | CASSLVGRGAFF | TGTGCCAGCAGTTTAGTGGGACGGGGGGCTTTCTTT
TRBJ1-2 | TRBD1 | TRBV20-1 | few | 13 | CSARGRGQGGYTF | TGCAGTGCCAGAGGGAGGGGACAGGGAGGCTACACCTTC
TRBJ2-1 | - | TRBV4-3 | many | 13 | CASSQDQGSQRFF | TGCGCCAGCAGCCAAGATCAAGGGTCTCAGCGATTCTTC
TRBJ1-4 | - | TRBV6-5 | few | 15 | CASSYSGPPGEKLFF | TGTGCCAGCAGTTACTCTGGGCCCCCAGGGGAAAAACTGTTTTTT
TRBJ2-2 | TRBD1 | TRBV18 | - | 17 | CASSPMQRRGSYGELFF | TGTGCCAGCTCACCGATGCAACGCAGGGGGTCCTACGGGGAGCTGTTTTTT
TRBJ1-6 | TRBD1 | TRBV4-2 | many | 14 | CASSDRGRGSPLHF | TGTGCCAGCAGCGACAGGGGGCGCGGGTCACCCCTCCACTTT
TRBJ2-5 | - | TRBV4-3 | - | 15 | CASSQGQQGQETQYF | TGCGCCAGCAGCCAAGGACAGCAGGGCCAAGAGACCCAGTACTTC
TRBJ2-6 | - | TRBV12-3/TRBV12-4 | - | 16 | CASSPNIGSGANVLTF | TGTGCCAGCAGTCCAAACATCGGCTCTGGGGCCAACGTCCTGACTTTC
TRBJ1-1 | - | TRBV10-2 | few | 11 | CASSELTEAFF | TGCGCCAGCAGTGAGTTAACCGAAGCTTTCTTT
TRBJ2-7 | TRBD1 | TRBV4-3 | few | 15 | CASSFGGGQSYEQYF | TGCGCCAGCAGCTTTGGTGGGGGACAGTCCTACGAGCAGTACTTC
TRBJ2-7 | - | TRBV11-3 | - | 14 | CASSSDGSSYEQYF | TGTGCCAGCAGCTCGGACGGCAGCTCCTACGAGCAGTACTTC
TRBJ1-1 | TRBD1 | TRBV20-1 | few | 15 | CSAPNPGTGNTEAFF | TGCAGTGCCCCAAACCCCGGGACAGGGAACACTGAAGCTTTCTTT
TRBJ2-1 | TRBD1 | TRBV7-3 | - | 15 | CASSLTGVGYNEQFF | TGTGCCAGCAGCTTGACAGGGGTCGGGTACAATGAGCAGTTCTTC
TRBJ1-1 | TRBD1 | TRBV6-5 | - | 14 | CASSYSQGGTEAFF | TGTGCCAGCAGTTACTCTCAGGGGGGCACTGAAGCTTTCTTT
TRBJ1-3 | - | TRBV6-5 | - | 17 | CASSYSRGTSSGNTIYF | TGTGCCAGCAGTTACTCAAGAGGGACAAGCTCTGGAAACACCATATATTTT
TRBJ1-3 | - | TRBV3-1 | - | 15 | CASSQDLIGGNTIYF | TGTGCCAGCAGCCAAGATCTAATCGGGGGAAACACCATATATTTT
TRBJ2-1 | - | TRBV7-9 | - | 17 | CASSSPRTGSSYNEQFF | TGTGCCAGCAGCTCTCCAAGGACGGGGAGCTCCTACAATGAGCAGTTCTTC
TRBJ1-5 | - | TRBV10-2 | few | 19 | CASSESSYGVGVLRQPQHF | TGCGCCAGCAGTGAGTCGAGCTATGGTGTAGGGGTACTTCGTCAGCCCCAGCATTTT
TRBJ2-3 | - | TRBV10-3 | few | 16 | CAISGMRGSSTDTQYF | TGTGCCATCAGTGGTATGAGGGGGTCCAGCACAGATACGCAGTATTTT
TRBJ2-4 | TRBD1 | TRBV28 | - | 14 | CASSLMDRGNIQYF | TGTGCCAGCAGTTTAATGGACAGGGGAAACATTCAGTACTTC
TRBJ2-1 | - | TRBV7-2 | few | 11 | CASSSADEQFF | TGTGCCAGCAGCTCGGCCGATGAGCAGTTCTTC
TRBJ1-5 | - | TRBV15 | - | 13 | CATGVSAGQPQHF | TGTGCCACAGGAGTATCAGCAGGGCAGCCCCAGCATTTT
TRBJ2-7 | TRBD1 | TRBV6-5 | - | 15 | CASSYYRQGVNEQYF | TGTGCCAGCAGTTATTATCGACAGGGCGTAAACGAGCAGTACTTC
TRBJ2-7 | TRBD2 | TRBV20-1 | - | 14 | CSAGTSGRDDEQYF | TGCAGTGCCGGGACTAGCGGGAGAGATGACGAGCAGTACTTC
TRBJ2-5 | - | TRBV12-3/TRBV12-4 | many | 16 | CASSLMRGVIQETQYF | TGTGCCAGCAGTTTAATGAGAGGCGTAATACAAGAGACCCAGTACTTC
TRBJ2-7 | TRBD1 | TRBV4-1 | few | 15 | CASSDGQGARYEQYF | TGCGCCAGCAGCGACGGCCAGGGGGCGCGGTACGAGCAGTACTTC
TRBJ2-1 | TRBD2 | TRBV6-4 | few | 12 | CASKGLVGEQFF | TGTGCCAGCAAGGGACTAGTGGGTGAGCAGTTCTTC
TRBJ2-1 | - | TRBV24-1 | many | 13 | CATDSGGNNEQFF | TGTGCCACCGATAGCGGAGGGAACAATGAGCAGTTCTTC
TRBJ2-1 | - | TRBV6-5 | few | 13 | CASSFRGYNEQFF | TGTGCCAGCAGTTTCCGCGGCTACAATGAGCAGTTCTTC
TRBJ2-7 | - | TRBV5-1 | few | 14 | CASSLEGWNYEQYF | TGCGCCAGCAGCTTGGAGGGGTGGAACTACGAGCAGTACTTC
TRBJ2-7 | TRBD1 | TRBV15 | few | 13 | CATSGRTGSEQYF | TGTGCCACCAGCGGCCGGACAGGGAGCGAGCAGTACTTC
TRBJ2-7 | - | TRBV5-1 | - | 13 | CASARDTAYEQYF | TGCGCCAGCGCCCGGGACACCGCCTACGAGCAGTACTTC
TRBJ1-1 | - | TRBV5-1 | - | 16 | CASSPGGVGGMTEAFF | TGCGCCAGCAGCCCTGGGGGGGTTGGCGGAATGACTGAAGCTTTCTTT
TRBJ1-4 | - | TRBV20-1 | - | 14 | CSAGRGSANEKLFF | TGCAGTGCCGGTCGGGGGTCGGCTAATGAAAAACTGTTTTTT
TRBJ2-1 | - | TRBV6-6 | - | 13 | CASSYGRGDEQFF | TGTGCCAGCAGTTACGGCAGGGGTGATGAGCAGTTCTTC
TRBJ2-1 | TRBD2 | TRBV20-1 | many | 11 | CSGTGGNEQFF | TGCAGTGGCACGGGGGGCAATGAGCAGTTCTTC
TRBJ2-3 | - | TRBV11-2 | few | 13 | CASSIFSTDTQYF | TGTGCCAGCAGCATCTTTAGCACAGATACGCAGTATTTT
TRBJ2-3 | - | TRBV5-1 | - | 15 | CASSDRGSRTDTQYF | TGCGCCAGCAGCGACCGTGGCAGTCGCACAGATACGCAGTATTTT
TRBJ2-6 | TRBD1 | TRBV12-3/TRBV12-4 | - | 17 | CASSSTGILSGANVLTF | TGTGCCAGCAGTTCGACAGGGATTCTCTCTGGGGCCAACGTCCTGACTTTC
TRBJ2-3 | - | TRBV28 | few | 21 | CASSDQEVAGHFLGGTDTQYF | TGTGCCAGCAGTGACCAGGAAGTGGCAGGCCACTTCTTGGGTGGCACAGATACGCAGTATTTT
TRBJ2-2 | TRBD1 | TRBV7-7 | few | 15 | CASSLSGGDTGELFF | TGTGCTAGCAGCTTATCAGGGGGCGACACCGGGGAGCTGTTTTTT
TRBJ2-7 | - | TRBV12-3/TRBV12-4 | many | 12 | CASSFSLSEQYF | TGTGCCAGCAGTTTTAGCCTCTCCGAGCAGTACTTC
TRBJ1-3 | - | TRBV5-1 | - | 15 | CASSLAATEGNTIYF | TGCGCCAGCAGCTTGGCGGCAACAGAAGGAAACACCATATATTTT
TRBJ2-3 | TRBD1 | TRBV28 | many | 16 | CASSSRQGSGPDTQYF | TGTGCCAGCAGTTCCCGACAGGGTTCCGGCCCTGATACGCAGTATTTT
TRBJ2-2 | - | TRBV7-2 | many | 14 | CASSLVPSAGELFF | TGTGCCAGCAGTTTAGTTCCCTCAGCCGGGGAGCTGTTTTTT
TRBJ2-7 | - | TRBV4-3 | many | 13 | CASSHRRGYEQYF | TGCGCCAGCAGCCATCGACGGGGGTACGAGCAGTACTTC
TRBJ2-2 | - | TRBV18 | few | 14 | CASSPRVDTGELFF | TGTGCCAGCTCACCGAGGGTGGACACCGGGGAGCTGTTTTTT
TRBJ2-1 | TRBD1 | TRBV18 | many | 15 | CASSPPEDRVNEQFF | TGTGCCAGCTCACCACCGGAGGACAGGGTCAATGAGCAGTTCTTC
TRBJ1-5 | TRBD1 | TRBV7-2 | few | 15 | CASSSGTGPNQPQHF | TGCGCCAGCAGCTCCGGGACAGGCCCCAATCAGCCCCAGCATTTT
TRBJ1-2 | - | TRBV7-9 | - | 13 | CASSFYRDYGYTF | TGTGCCAGCAGCTTTTACAGGGACTATGGCTACACCTTC
TRBJ2-2 | - | TRBV20-1 | few | 16 | CSATAGYWENTGELFF | TGCAGTGCAACGGCAGGGTATTGGGAGAACACCGGGGAGCTGTTTTTT